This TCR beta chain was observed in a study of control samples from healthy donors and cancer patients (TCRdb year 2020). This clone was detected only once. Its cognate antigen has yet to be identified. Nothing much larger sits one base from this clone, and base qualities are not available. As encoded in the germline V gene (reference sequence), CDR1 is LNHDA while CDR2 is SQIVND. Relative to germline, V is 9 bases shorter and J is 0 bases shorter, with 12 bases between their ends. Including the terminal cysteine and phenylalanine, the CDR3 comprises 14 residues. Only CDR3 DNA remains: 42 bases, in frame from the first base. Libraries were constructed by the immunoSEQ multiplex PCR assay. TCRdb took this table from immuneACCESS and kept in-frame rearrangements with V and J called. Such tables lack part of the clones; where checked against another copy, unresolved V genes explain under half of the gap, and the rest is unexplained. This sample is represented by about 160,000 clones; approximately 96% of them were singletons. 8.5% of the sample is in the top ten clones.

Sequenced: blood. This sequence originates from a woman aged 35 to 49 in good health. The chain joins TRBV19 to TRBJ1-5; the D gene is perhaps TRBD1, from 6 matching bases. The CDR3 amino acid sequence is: CARRGHFSNQPQHF. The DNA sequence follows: TGTGCCAGAAGGGGACATTTTAGCAATCAGCCCCAGCATTTT. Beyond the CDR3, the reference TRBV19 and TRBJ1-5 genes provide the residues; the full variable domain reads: DGGITQSPKYLFRKEGQNVTLSCEQNLNHDAMYWYRQDPGQGLRLIYYSQIVNDFQKGDIAEGYSVSREKKESFPLTVTSAQKNPTAFYLCARRGHFSNQPQHFGDGTRLSIL.